Listed below are T cell receptor beta chains from one sample, sequenced in a study of cytomegalovirus exposure and HLA in healthy donors. Profiling relied on immunoSEQ multiplex PCR, and the TCRdb table lists in-frame clones only, not all of them. The profile covers about 150,000 clones, with 75% appearing a single time and over 1.1% taken by the ten largest. The sequenced sample was PBMCs. Receptors were obtained from a man aged 18 to 35 in good health and CMV-seronegative. CDR3s include the opening cysteine and the closing phenylalanine or tryptophan. A D gene is named only where the DNA matches it firmly. Clone size is stated in some rows and not others, as once, few, many or a class when expanded.

TRBV21-1	.	TRBJ2-3	few	CASSKVGRTSTDTQYF	TGTGCCAGCAGCAAAGTGGGCAGAACTAGCACAGATACGCAGTATTTT
TRBV2	TRBD1	TRBJ2-7	.	CASSADRVHEQYF	TGTGCCAGCAGCGCGGACAGGGTCCACGAGCAGTACTTC
TRBV27	.	TRBJ2-1	few	CASSLFGEGEQFF	TGTGCCAGCAGTTTATTTGGCGAGGGAGAGCAGTTCTTC
TRBV18	.	TRBJ1-6	.	CASSPLEGIHSPLHF	TGTGCCAGCTCACCATTGGAGGGGATCCACTCACCCCTCCACTTT
TRBV11-2	TRBD1	TRBJ2-1	.	CASSFPGTGVSSYNEQFF	TGTGCCAGCAGCTTTCCCGGGACAGGGGTGAGCTCCTACAATGAGCAGTTCTTC
TRBV11-2	.	TRBJ2-3	.	CSSRRPGTDTQYF	TGTAGTTCACGGCGGCCGGGCACAGATACGCAGTATTTT
TRBV5-4	TRBD2	TRBJ2-3	once	CASSPPSGRKDTQYF	TGTGCCAGCAGCCCGCCTAGCGGGAGAAAAGATACGCAGTATTTT
TRBV14	.	TRBJ1-1	.	CASSGGGRVAFF	TGTGCCAGCAGCGGCGGGGGGAGGGTGGCTTTCTTT
TRBV28	.	TRBJ1-6	.	CASNHAGTSSLHF	TGTGCCAGCAACCACGCCGGGACAAGTTCCCTCCACTTT
TRBV19	TRBD2	TRBJ2-1	.	CASSRPPSSGSGGNEQFF	TGTGCCAGTAGTCGCCCGCCGAGTAGCGGGAGTGGTGGGAATGAGCAGTTCTTC
TRBV5-4	TRBD2	TRBJ2-3	.	CASSGGTSGDTQYF	TGTGCCAGCAGCGGGGGGACTAGCGGGGATACGCAGTATTTT
TRBV5-1	.	TRBJ2-6	.	CASSSRAGANVLTF	TGCGCCAGCAGCAGCAGGGCTGGGGCCAACGTCCTGACTTTC